Shown below are 29 T cell receptor beta chains from a single sample sequenced in a study of tumor and adjacent non-tumor tissue in lung cancer. TCRbeta libraries were built with three rounds of nested PCR, modified from ARM-PCR. TCRdb re-called the multiplex PCR reads with MiXCR, one entry per CDR3 protein. The sample lists 100,000 to 150,000 distinct CDR3 sequences, 66% seen once, with roughly 12% in the top ten. RNA was extracted from bulk tissue without any cell sorting. Source material: lung tumor tissue. These receptors all stem from a man aged 30 to 39 with non-small cell lung cancer.

Regarding this clonotype: One base away lies a much larger clone, so this may be a sequencing read error. The chain links TRBV12-3 or TRBV12-4 to TRBJ2-7; TRBD1 matches at 9 bases. V dropped 4 bases and J dropped 8; count of bases not matched to a gene: 12. The CDR3 contains 15 residues. The DNA of the CDR3 is TGTGCCAGCAGTTCCCGGGACAGGGCAGGGAGGAAGCAGTACTTC. Translated, it gives CASSSRDRAGRKQYF.

As concerns this clonotype: A much larger clone differs from this one at a single base, so this may be a read error. The chain joins TRBV4-2 to TRBJ2-3, with TRBD2 matching over 8 bases. The CDR3 extends over 17 amino acids. Germline CDR1 and CDR2: LGHNA and YNFKEQ. CDR3 protein: CVSSQDRQRGFTDTQYF. CDR3 DNA sequence: TGTGTCAGCAGCCAAGACCGACAGCGGGGGTTCACAGATACGCAGTATTTT.

This clonotype was seen repeatedly, ten times or more. The J gene is TRBJ2-2, the V gene TRBV5-4; tentative D call: TRBD1 (5 bases). This CDR3 is built from 14 residues. From germline, CDR1 is SGHNT and CDR2 YYREEE (reference sequence). V lost 0 bases and J lost 7, with 10 bases in between. The CDR3 is CASSLDQGIGELFF. DNA for the CDR3: TGTGCCAGCAGCTTGGATCAGGGAATCGGGGAGCTGTTTTTT.

The table lists this clonotype with a count of one. The rearrangement joins TRBV11-2 to TRBJ2-1; 9 nucleotides agree with TRBD2. The CDR3 covers 15 residues. The germline gives CDR1 SGHAT, CDR2 FQNNGV. The trim removed 3 bases at V and 16 bases at J, leaving 16 bases unmatched. CDR3 loop: CASSLEGTSFYELFF. As DNA, the CDR3 is TGTGCCAGCAGCTTGGAGGGGACTAGCTTCTATGAGCTATTCTTC.

Notes on this clonotype: Relative to the germline gene, one junction end is altered; a read error may explain this. The V gene is TRBV20-1, the J gene TRBJ2-7, with 7 nucleotides matching TRBD1. CDR3 length equals 14 residues. The germline V gene has CDR1 DFQATT and CDR2 SNEGSKA (reference sequence). The CDR3 bases are TGCAGTACTAGGAACGACAGGGCAGCCTACGAGCAGTATTTC. Translation: CSTRNDRAAYEQYF.

The rearrangement uses TRBV6-5 and TRBJ1-3; weak D call: TRBD1 (6 bases). There are 14 residues in the CDR3. Germline lookup yields CDR1 MNHEY and CDR2 SVGAGI. Trimming pared 10 bases from V and 4 bases from J, leaving 17 bases between. The CDR3 sequence: CATCPDRLGNTIYF. The CDR3, as DNA: TGTGCCACCTGTCCCGACAGGCTCGGAAACACCATATATTTT.

To note about this clonotype: It may be a read error: a sequence one base away is much more abundant. The V gene is TRBV10-2, the J gene TRBJ2-3; D is possibly TRBD1 (6 bases). Germline V gives CDR1 WSHSY, CDR2 SAAADI. The CDR3 sequence is 14 residues long. This CDR3 reads CASNPSGDTDMQYF. CDR3 in DNA: TGCGCCAGCAATCCCTCCGGGGACACAGATATGCAGTATTTT.

Concerning this clonotype: This may arise from a read error, as a much more abundant clone is one base away. The chain carries TRBV29-1 and TRBJ1-1, with a weak D call TRBD1 (6 bases). Germline assignment: CDR1 SQVTM and CDR2 ANQGSEA. The V end was cut by 7 bases, the J end by 1 base, with 13 bases between. The CDR3 spans 13 residues. CDR3 loop: CSGVKGQNTEAFF. The CDR3 coding sequence is TGCAGCGGAGTCAAGGGACAGAACACTGAAGCTTTCTTT. Full variable domain (missing parts from reference TRBV29-1 and TRBJ1-1): SAVISQKPSRDICQRGTSLTIQCQVDSQVTMMFWYRQQPGQSLTLIATANQGSEATYESGFVIDKFPISRPNLTFSTLTVSNMSPEDSSIYLCSGVKGQNTEAFFGQGTRLTVV.

Comments on this clonotype: Being one base from a much bigger clone, this may be a read error. The genes are TRBV4-3 and TRBJ2-4; the D gene is possibly TRBD2 (6 bases). This CDR3 contains 15 residues. CDR1 is LGHNA and CDR2 is YSLEER in the germline V gene. Trimming stripped 2 bases from V and 6 bases from J, with 14 bases between. CDR3 DNA: TGCGCCAGCAGCCAACAGGACATGGGAGGAAACATTCAGTACTTC. This codes for CASSQQDMGGNIQYF.

V is TRBV6-5 and J is TRBJ2-5; TRBD2 aligns across 9 bases. Trimming cost V 2 bases and J 0 bases; bases outside gene matches: 4. In germline, CDR1 is MNHEY, CDR2 SVGAGI. The CDR3 is 16 residues long. Here the CDR3 reads CASSYSGGTYQETQYF. The CDR3 DNA reads as TGTGCCAGCAGTTACAGCGGGGGGACGTACCAAGAGACCCAGTACTTC.

On this clonotype: The junction departs from germline at one end; a sequencing error may be responsible. The chain uses TRBV20-1 and TRBJ2-5, with 8 bases identical to TRBD2. From germline, CDR1 is DFQATT and CDR2 SNEGSKA (reference sequence). This CDR3 spans 15 amino acids. CDR3 loop: CSARPSGTRRETQYF. DNA of the CDR3: TGCAGCGCTAGACCGTCCGGGACTAGAAGGGAGACCCAGTACTTC.

Turning to this clonotype: A much larger clone lies a single base off, so this may be a read error. The chain recombines TRBV12-3 or TRBV12-4 with TRBJ1-5, with unresolved D. This CDR3 contains 16 residues. The CDR3 sequence is CASSLPLTDSNEPQHF. CDR3 nucleotides: TGTGCCAGCAGTTTGCCTCTCACAGATAGCAATGAGCCCCAGCATTTT.

As to this clonotype: A read error may produce the germline difference seen at one junction end. CDR3 in amino acids: CSATGKSKNIQCF. The CDR3 DNA sequence: TGCAGTGCTACAGGGAAGTCCAAAAACATACAGTGCTTC. This chain links TRBV20-1 with TRBJ2-4, with D perhaps TRBD1 (5 bases). This CDR3 contains 13 residues. Germline V gene sequence: CDR1 DFQATT, CDR2 SNEGSKA (reference sequence).

Note on this clonotype: Without the conserved terminal phenylalanine or tryptophan, this CDR3 likely stems from a read error. The rearrangement links TRBV11-2 to TRBJ2-5; 9 bases align to TRBD1. The junction had 17 bases not matched to a gene; V was cut back by 1 base and J by 11 bases. CDR1 is SGHAT and CDR2 is FQNNGV in the germline V gene. This CDR3 contains 17 residues. The CDR3 nucleotides are TGTGCCAGCAGCTTAGTGCCCGGGGTTGGACAGGGGTGGACTCAGTACATC. It codes for CASSLVPGVGQGWTQYI.

This clonotype has more than one count but fewer than ten. One end of the junction does not line up with germline, which may come from a read error. The chain links TRBV11-3 to TRBJ2-1; 7 bases fit TRBD2. The CDR3 extends over 14 amino acids. Looked up from germline, CDR1 is SGHNT and CDR2 is YENEEA. The CDR3, as DNA: TGTGCCAGCAGATTAGGGTGGGGGGGGGATGAGCAGGTCTTC. This encodes CASRLGWGGDEQVF.

Concerning this clonotype: Sequence at one end of the junction differs from germline and may be a read error. The rearrangement links TRBV6-5 to TRBJ1-1; no firm D call. The germline V gene encodes CDR1 MNHEY and CDR2 SVGAGI. This CDR3 has 14 residues. CDR3 protein: CASRAYRLNNEAFF. The CDR3 coding sequence is TGTGCCAGCAGGGCCTACAGACTGAACAATGAAGCTTTCTTT.

V gene TRBV12-3 or TRBV12-4 combines with J gene TRBJ2-3; D may be TRBD1 or TRBD2 (6 bases each). The CDR3 runs to 15 residues. V lost 7 bases and J 0 bases, leaving 14 bases between the germline ends. The CDR3 is CASNKQGLSTDTQYF. The CDR3 DNA follows: TGTGCCAGCAACAAACAGGGACTTAGCACAGATACGCAGTATTTT.

This clonotype was counted at least ten times. The gene calls are TRBV11-3 and TRBJ2-1; 8 nucleotides agree with TRBD1. V trimming: 3 bases; J trimming: 10 bases; junction bases outside the gene matches: 2. This CDR3 is 12 amino acids long. In germline, CDR1 is SGHNT, CDR2 YENEEA. The CDR3 is CASSFDRGEQFF. DNA for the CDR3: TGTGCCAGCAGCTTTGACAGGGGCGAGCAGTTCTTC. Together with reference TRBV11-3 and TRBJ2-1, the CDR3 gives the full variable domain: EAGVVQSPRYKIIEKKQPVAFWCNPISGHNTLYWYLQNLGQGPELLIRYENEEAVDDSQLPKDRFSAERLKGVDSTLKIQPAELGDSAVYLCASSFDRGEQFFGPGTRLTVL.

This sequence joins TRBV24-1 and TRBJ2-1, with unresolved D. Deletions cut 0 bases from V and 7 bases from J, with 15 bases between. The CDR3 runs 16 residues. Germline V gene data show CDR1 as KGHDR and CDR2 as SFDVKD. CDR3 protein: CATSDLGTTRSNEQFF. The CDR3 DNA sequence: TGTGCCACCAGTGATTTGGGAACGACCCGGTCTAATGAGCAGTTCTTC.

This clonotype was found a few times. This chain joins TRBV5-1 and TRBJ2-1, with unresolved D. The CDR3 consists of 16 residues. The V gene lost 4 bases and the J gene lost 2 bases, with 16 bases spanning the gap. The germline V gene encodes CDR1 SGHRS and CDR2 YFSETQ. The CDR3 coding sequence is TGCGCCAGCAGCCCACTTACAGCTGTTACCTACAATGAGCAGTTCTTC. It codes for CASSPLTAVTYNEQFF.

Points on this clonotype: A read error may explain this, as a much larger clone is one base away. J is TRBJ2-5 and V is TRBV30, with D hard to call. Trimming stripped 3 bases from V and 5 bases from J, with 7 bases between. This CDR3 contains 11 residues. Germline values: CDR1 GTSNPN, CDR2 SVGIG (reference sequence). The CDR3 protein is CAWSPEETQYF. CDR3 DNA sequence: TGTGCCTGGAGCCCGGAGGAGACCCAGTACTTC.

Turning to this clonotype: The junction differs from germline at one of its ends, possibly a read error. The chain employs TRBV4-1 and TRBJ1-5; D not certain. Germline loops: CDR1 MGHRA, CDR2 YSYEKL. This CDR3 has 15 amino acids. CDR3 sequence: CASSQEPKEGQPQRF. The CDR3 bases are TGCGCCAGCAGCCAAGAGCCCAAAGAAGGTCAGCCCCAGCGATTT.

Concerning this clonotype itself: This may arise from a read error, as a much more abundant clone is one base away. The chain joins TRBV20-1 to TRBJ2-7; TRBD1 matches at 9 bases. The germline CDR1 and CDR2 sequences are DFQATT and SNEGSKA (reference sequence). The CDR3 contains 14 residues. Here the CDR3 reads CSASRGTGFYDQYF. CDR3 DNA sequence: TGCAGTGCTAGTCGCGGGACAGGGTTTTACGATCAGTACTTC.

The chain is built from TRBV21-1 and TRBJ1-5. TRBV21-1 represents a pseudogene. This CDR3 has 13 residues. Written as DNA, the CDR3 is TGTGCCAGCGAGTTGCTTAGCAATCAGCCCCAGCATTTT. It specifies CASELLSNQPQHF.

A word on this clonotype: An end of the junction differs from the germline gene, which may be a read error. The CDR3 region is CASGQGSEQYF. The CDR3 DNA reads as TGTGCCAGCGGCCAGGGATCCGAGCAGTACTTC. The chain uses TRBV14 and TRBJ2-7; perhaps TRBD1 as D (5 bases). This CDR3 is 11 amino acids long. Germline V CDR1 and CDR2: SGHDN, FVKESK.

This clonotype was counted between two and nine times. The rearrangement joins TRBV7-9 to TRBJ2-3; D is uncertain. The germline gives CDR1 SEHNR, CDR2 FQNEAQ (reference sequence). CDR3 size: 9 residues. Trimming took 8 bases from V and 10 from J, leaving 7 bases between them. CDR3 sequence (DNA): TGTGCCAGCGGCGAGGCGCAGTATTTT. This encodes CASGEAQYF.

This clonotype has more than one count but fewer than ten. J is TRBJ2-7 and V is TRBV7-9; 7 bases line up with TRBD1. Germline loops: CDR1 SEHNR, CDR2 FQNEAQ (reference sequence). This CDR3 comprises 14 residues. Trimming took 7 bases from V and 5 from J; bases not matched to a gene: 11. CDR3: CASTLQGVYNEQYF. CDR3 bases: TGTGCCAGCACCCTCCAGGGGGTCTACAACGAGCAGTACTTC.

The chain combines TRBV12-5 with TRBJ2-1; 9 nucleotides align to TRBD2. The V segment lost 2 bases and the J segment 8 bases; nucleotides outside the gene matches: 7. There are 15 residues in the CDR3. Germline V CDR1 and CDR2: LGHNT, FRNRAP. The CDR3 coding sequence is TGTGCTAGTGGTTTGCAATTAGCGGGAGCGGATGAGCAGTTCTTC. As protein: CASGLQLAGADEQFF.

The CDR3: CASSYSDTWVLFF. CDR3 nucleotide sequence: TGTGCCAGCAGTTACTCGGACACCTGGGTGCTGTTTTTT. V is TRBV6-2 or TRBV6-3 and J is TRBJ2-2, with TRBD1 as a possible D gene (5 bases). Trimming removed 0 bases from V and 13 bases from J, with 12 bases in between. The CDR3 is 13 amino acids. Germline CDR1 MNHEY, CDR2 SVGEGT.